This T cell receptor (beta chain) is drawn from a study of cytomegalovirus exposure and HLA in healthy donors. Study details: The Caucasian-associated ancestry cluster contained roughly four fifths of the approximately 420 genotyped donors.

The V and J ends lost 7 bases and 0 bases respectively, with 17 bases between them. Germline V gene sequence: CDR1 LGHNT, CDR2 FRNRAP. CDR3 length equals 16 residues. General study findings and limits: Exclusion applied to some V segments, including TRBV6-2 and TRBV6-3, as they were indistinguishable.

Regarding this clone: The antigen remains unidentified.

PCR employed 60 Vbeta and 13 Jbeta primers. The repertoire was sequenced with immunoSEQ multiplex PCR; TCRdb's copy has only in-frame clones and lacks some. The table has around 80,000 clones, approximately 65% seen once. Sample: PBMCs. V and J are TRBV12-5 and TRBJ2-3; D is perhaps TRBD2 (5 bases). The receptor comes from a male donor in good health and CMV-seropositive. CDR3 residues: CASEGPPGDSTDTQYF. In DNA form, the CDR3 reads TGTGCTAGTGAAGGCCCCCCCGGGGATAGCACAGATACGCAGTATTTT. The full variable domain, with the rest looked up from reference TRBV12-5 and TRBJ2-3, is DARVTQTPRHKVTEMGQEVTMRCQPILGHNTVFWYRQTMMQGLELLAYFRNRAPLDDSGMPKDRFSAEMPDATLATLKIQPSEPRDSAVYFCASEGPPGDSTDTQYFGPGTRLTVL.